A selection of T cell receptor beta chains follows, all from one sample in a study of cytomegalovirus exposure and HLA in healthy donors. Generated by immunoSEQ multiplex PCR, the TCRdb table keeps only in-frame clones and is missing some. The table has roughly 120,000 clones, roughly three quarters seen once. Sequencing input: PBMCs. The receptors here all came from a man aged 18 to 29 in good health and CMV-seronegative. The CDR3 runs from the conserved cysteine through the conserved F or W. D genes are given only for firm matches. Expanded clones get a size class; other rows say once, few or many, or leave the size out.

cdr3_aa	cdr3_nt	clone_size	d_call	v_call	j_call
CASSPNSGAYNEQFF	TGTGCCAGCAGCCCCAATAGCGGCGCCTACAATGAGCAGTTCTTC	-	-	TRBV5-4	TRBJ2-1
CASSEPGLHRNEQFF	TGTGCCAGCAGTGAACCGGGACTTCATAGGAATGAGCAGTTCTTC	-	-	TRBV25-1	TRBJ2-1
CASSLYTHSGNTIYF	TGCGCCAGCAGCTTGTACACCCACTCTGGAAACACCATATATTTT	-	-	TRBV5-1	TRBJ1-3
CASNPRDTNNSPLHF	TGTGCCAGCAATCCACGGGACACTAATAATTCACCCCTCCACTTT	-	-	TRBV2	TRBJ1-6
CASSRYRDSPYATIEQFF	TGTGCCAGCAGCAGATACCGGGACAGTCCTTATGCGACTATCGAGCAGTTCTTC	-	TRBD1	TRBV9	TRBJ2-1
CASTASRGQGAKNIQYF	TGCGCCAGCACTGCGTCGAGGGGACAGGGAGCCAAAAACATTCAGTACTTC	few	TRBD1	TRBV10-1	TRBJ2-4
CASSPRTSGKHEQYF	TGTGCCAGCAGTCCTAGGACTAGCGGGAAGCACGAGCAGTACTTC	-	TRBD2	TRBV27	TRBJ2-7
CASSVGGGNEQFF	TGTGCCAGCAGCGTAGGGGGGGGCAATGAGCAGTTCTTC	-	TRBD2	TRBV9	TRBJ2-1
CASSINNRFYQPQHF	TGTGCCAGTAGTATAAATAACAGGTTCTATCAGCCCCAGCATTTT	-	-	TRBV19	TRBJ1-5
CASSTGQGGQPQHF	TGCGCCAGCAGCACGGGACAGGGTGGTCAGCCCCAGCATTTT	few	TRBD1	TRBV5-1	TRBJ1-5
CASIGQRNEQYF	TGTGCCAGCATAGGACAACGAAACGAGCAGTACTTC	-	-	TRBV2	TRBJ2-7
CSAQGGNEAFF	TGCAGTGCCCAAGGGGGCAATGAAGCTTTCTTT	-	TRBD1	TRBV20-1	TRBJ1-1
CASKSPQGPYEQYF	TGTGCCAGCAAGTCCCCGCAGGGTCCCTACGAGCAGTACTTC	-	-	TRBV28	TRBJ2-7
CSVGGQGAWGYTF	TGCAGCGTTGGAGGACAGGGGGCTTGGGGCTACACCTTC	-	TRBD1	TRBV29-1	TRBJ1-2
CASSPPGSTEAFF	TGTGCCAGCTCACCCCCAGGTTCCACTGAAGCTTTCTTT	-	-	TRBV18	TRBJ1-1
CASSVEDSYTEAFF	TGTGCCAGCAGTGTCGAGGACAGCTACACTGAAGCTTTCTTT	medium-sized	-	TRBV2	TRBJ1-1
CASSGQGGGELFF	TGTGCCAGCAGCGGACAGGGAGGCGGGGAGCTGTTTTTT	-	TRBD1	TRBV7-3	TRBJ2-2
CASSKNRDGYTF	TGTGCCAGCAGTAAGAACAGGGATGGCTACACCTTC	-	-	TRBV6-1	TRBJ1-2
CSVVGRAYEQYF	TGCAGCGTTGTAGGCAGGGCCTACGAGCAGTACTTC	-	-	TRBV29-1	TRBJ2-7
CASSLRRGGETQYF	TGCGCCAGCAGCTTGAGGCGCGGCGGAGAGACCCAGTACTTC	-	-	TRBV5-1	TRBJ2-5
CASSLPTSGRLKQYF	TGCGCCAGCAGCCTACCGACTAGCGGGAGACTCAAGCAGTACTTC	-	TRBD2	TRBV5-1	TRBJ2-7
CASRRTGTGISYEQYF	TGTGCCAGCAGACGAACCGGGACAGGCATCTCCTACGAGCAGTACTTC	once	TRBD1	TRBV11-2	TRBJ2-7
CASSLIGLADYNEQFF	TGTGCCAGCAGCTTAATCGGACTAGCGGACTACAATGAGCAGTTCTTC	-	TRBD2	TRBV7-8	TRBJ2-1
CAWSRFSGTYEQYF	TGTGCCTGGAGTAGGTTTAGCGGGACGTACGAGCAGTACTTC	-	TRBD2	TRBV30	TRBJ2-7
CASSLANQETQYF	TGTGCCAGCTCGCTAGCGAACCAAGAGACCCAGTACTTC	-	-	TRBV18	TRBJ2-5
CASSYGTKTQFF	TGCGCCAGCAGCTACGGGACTAAAACGCAGTTCTTC	few	TRBD2	TRBV5-1	TRBJ2-1
CASRTPGQGSNQPQHF	TGTGCCAGCAGGACTCCGGGACAGGGTAGCAATCAGCCCCAGCATTTT	-	TRBD1	TRBV28	TRBJ1-5
CASSSGSSYNEQFF	TGCGCCAGCAGTAGCGGCTCATCCTACAATGAGCAGTTCTTC	-	-	TRBV10-1	TRBJ2-1